What follows describes a single T cell receptor (beta chain). Antigen unknown. Profiled with immunoSEQ multiplex PCR; TCRdb holds only in-frame clones, not every one. This sample has around 2,100,000 clones, with roughly 94% found just once. Terminally differentiated effector memory CD45RA+ cells were excluded from the naive CD8 cells, which were CD45RO-negative and positively selected for CCR7. These data belong to a study of shared clonotypes between healthy human individuals. Across the whole study: Donors had three CD4 naive, three CD4 memory, two CD8 naive and one CD8 memory plate apiece.

This CDR3 has 15 amino acids. V lost 0 bases and J 2 bases, leaving 11 bases between the germline ends. Germline V gene data show CDR1 as MGHRA and CDR2 as YSYEKL. General observations from the study: Shared clonotypes: about 4.6% naive CD4, about 4% naive CD8, about 2.2% memory CD4, about 0.4% memory CD8.

This receptor was taken from a man between 18 and 35 years old in good health. The sample taken for sequencing was naive CD8+ T cells sorted from blood. The chain couples TRBV4-1 to TRBJ2-7; D is uncertain. CDR3 residues: CASSQEIDYAYEQYF. The CDR3 DNA follows: TGCGCCAGCAGCCAAGAGATTGATTATGCCTACGAGCAGTACTTC.